Sequencing of this T cell receptor (beta chain) was carried out in a study of shared clonotypes between healthy human individuals. Of note for this clone: Antigen: not known.

Study-wide results and limits: Memory subsets generally showed lower estimated richness than naive subsets.

The CDR3 is made up of 18 amino acids. With 4 bases clipped from V and 0 bases from J, the junction kept 12 bases outside the gene matches. Germline V gene sequence: CDR1 SGHRS, CDR2 YFSETQ. Naive CD8 cells were CD45RO-negative, positively selected for CCR7, excluding terminally differentiated effector memory CD45RA+ cells. The run depth of the assay was deep. Profiled with immunoSEQ multiplex PCR; TCRdb holds only in-frame clones, not every one. Seen here are roughly 810,000 clones, around 96% observed once, and the top ten hold around 0.25%. Sequences were obtained from naive CD8+ T cells sorted from blood. The receptor's source is a young man in good health. The V and J genes are TRBV5-1 and TRBJ2-3, with 9 bases fitting TRBD2. Here the CDR3 DNA reads TGCGCCAGCAGCCCATTCGCTAGCGGGGTTTCTAGCACAGATACGCAGTATTTT. Protein: CASSPFASGVSSTDTQYF.